The 5 T cell receptor beta chains presented below share a single source sample, sequenced in a study of cytotoxic CD8 clonotypes in ibrutinib-treated CLL. This table comes from immunoSEQ multiplex PCR, and its TCRdb copy is limited to in-frame clones, with some not included. In the table there are 300,000 or so clones, roughly two thirds of which are singletons. Here the sequenced sample was PBMCs, taken after 36 months of ibrutinib treatment. These receptor sequences come from a human donor with chronic lymphocytic leukemia.

The chain uses TRBV19 and TRBJ2-3; D remains ambiguous. This CDR3 contains 15 residues. Germline CDR1 and CDR2: LNHDA and SQIVND (reference sequence). V dropped 5 bases and J dropped 2 bases, with 14 bases sitting between them. In DNA form, the CDR3 reads TGTGCCAGTAGTGAAGACCCTTTTCACACAGATACGCAGTATTTT. Its protein is CASSEDPFHTDTQYF.

The V and J genes are TRBV28 and TRBJ1-5; a possible D gene is TRBD1 (5 bases). CDR1 is MDHEN, CDR2 SYDVKM, per germline. This CDR3 spans 12 amino acids. V shed 6 bases and J shed 7 bases, with 10 bases lying between them. This CDR3 is CASSGAAQPQHF. The CDR3 bases are TGTGCCAGCAGCGGGGCGGCCCAGCCCCAGCATTTT.

This chain connects TRBV7-8 to TRBJ1-6; no clear D. This CDR3 spans 13 amino acids. V shed 2 bases and J shed 10 bases, with 9 bases lying between them. Germline-derived CDR1 and CDR2 are SGHVS and FQNEAQ. DNA for the CDR3: TGTGCCAGCAGCTTACGCCTCATGTCACCCCTCCACTTT. Translated: CASSLRLMSPLHF. Full variable domain (missing parts from reference TRBV7-8 and TRBJ1-6): GAGVSQSPRYKVAKRGQDVALRCDPISGHVSLFWYQQALGQGPEFLTYFQNEAQLDKSGLPSDRFFAERPEGSVSTLKIQRTQQEDSAVYLCASSLRLMSPLHFGNGTRLTVT.

The chain uses TRBV27 and TRBJ1-5, with D possibly being TRBD1 (5 bases). Deletions cut 0 bases from V and 8 bases from J, with 8 bases between. Germline CDR1 MNHEY, CDR2 SMNVEV (reference sequence). The CDR3 is made up of 13 amino acids. The CDR3 DNA is TGTGCCAGCAGTTTATCGGGGGGAAAGCCCCAGCATTTT. Protein sequence: CASSLSGGKPQHF.

V and J are TRBV5-6 and TRBJ2-7, with a weak D call TRBD1 (5 bases). V dropped 3 bases and J dropped 12 bases, with 16 bases sitting between them. The CDR3 has 12 amino acids. CDR1 SGHDT and CDR2 YYEEEE come from the germline V gene. This chain's CDR3 is CASSSPPGHTYF. In DNA, the CDR3 is TGTGCCAGCAGCTCGCCCCCCGGACATACGTACTTC.